Sequencing of this T cell receptor beta chain was carried out in a study of shared clonotypes between healthy human individuals. About the study: Each donor had three CD4 naive, three CD4 memory, two CD8 naive and one CD8 memory plate.

CD4+ cells underwent separation, giving CD45RA+ naive and CD45RA-negative memory subsets. Deep-level settings were used for running the assay. Genomic DNA of every subset was divided equally among multiple immunoSEQ plates. Sequencing used immunoSEQ multiplex PCR; TCRdb keeps in-frame clones, though not all of them. The repertoire consists of a few million clones, with just over 90% occurring once and the leading ten covering over 0.12%. The source is a man younger than 35 in good health. What was sequenced was naive CD4+ T cells sorted from blood. This sample's subset: CD45RA+ positively selected.

The CDR3 sequence is CASSTQGSEAFF. For the CDR3, the DNA is TGTGCCAGCAGTACACAGGGTTCTGAAGCTTTCTTT. The V call is TRBV6-1, the J call TRBJ1-1; perhaps TRBD1 as D (6 bases). Looked up from germline, CDR1 is MNHNS and CDR2 is SASEGT. This CDR3 comprises 12 residues. The germline V and J ends were trimmed by 5 bases and 6 bases, with 10 bases remaining between them.